What follows describes a single T cell receptor (beta chain). This sample is drawn from a study of OX40 agonist ivuxolimab in advanced cancers. The wider study: Clinicians treated patients with ivuxolimab, an agonistic anti-OX40 (CD134) antibody.

Using immunoSEQ multiplex PCR, the repertoire was profiled, and TCRdb retains in-frame clones only, with some absent. Of about 86,000 clones listed, roughly nine tenths are singletons. V lost 0 bases to trimming and J lost 9 bases, with 10 bases between them. CDR3 length: 13 residues. CDR1 and CDR2 from the germline V gene are SGHRS and YFSETQ. V gene TRBV5-1 combines with J gene TRBJ1-5; D remains ambiguous. The sample consisted of CD4+ or CD8+ T cells sorted from blood, taken in a trial of the OX40 agonist ivuxolimab. This receptor was obtained from an adult with an advanced solid tumor such as melanoma, head and neck, liver or kidney cancer. Written as DNA, the CDR3 is TGCGCCAGCAGCTTGGCCACCGGCCGGCCCCAGCATTTT. As protein: CASSLATGRPQHF.